These 23 T cell receptor beta chains were all obtained from the same sample, sequenced in a study of PD-L1 blockade in urothelial cancer. Using immunoSEQ multiplex PCR, the repertoire was profiled, and TCRdb retains in-frame clones only, with some absent. The table shows roughly 74,000 clones, with about nine tenths occurring only once. The specimen comprised PBMCs, sampled around atezolizumab (anti-PD-L1) treatment. The receptors here all came from a woman between 70 and 85 years old with urothelial cancer.

The gene calls are TRBV10-3 and TRBJ2-5; 11 bases line up with TRBD2. Per the germline V gene, CDR1 is ENHRY and CDR2 is SYGVKD. The CDR3 runs to 17 residues. V trimming: 10 bases; J trimming: 2 bases; junction bases outside the gene matches: 15. The CDR3 loop is CATRGTSGNPLQETQYF. The CDR3, as DNA: TGTGCCACCCGAGGGACTAGCGGAAATCCGCTTCAAGAGACCCAGTACTTC.

V gene TRBV10-3 combines with J gene TRBJ2-7; maybe TRBD1 (6 bases). The CDR3 has 15 amino acids. Trimming removed 2 bases at V and 4 bases at J, with 15 bases between. Germline V gene data show CDR1 as ENHRY and CDR2 as SYGVKD. The CDR3 coding sequence is TGTGCCATCAGTGAGCTCGTGGGACACAAATACGAGCAGTACTTC. It codes for CAISELVGHKYEQYF.

This rearrangement joins TRBV28 to TRBJ1-3, with D tentatively TRBD1 (6 bases). Germline CDR1 and CDR2: MDHEN and SYDVKM. Trimming cost V 4 bases and J 1 base, with 14 bases left between them. The CDR3 has 16 residues. CDR3 loop: CASSSPGGPSGNTIYF. The CDR3 DNA reads as TGTGCCAGCAGTTCACCCGGGGGGCCTTCTGGAAACACCATATATTTT. Using reference TRBV28 and TRBJ1-3 for the parts outside the CDR3, the full variable domain is DVKVTQSSRYLVKRTGEKVFLECVQDMDHENMFWYRQDPGLGLRLIYFSYDVKMKEKGDIPEGYSVSREKKERFSLILESASTNQTSMYLCASSSPGGPSGNTIYFGEGSWLTVV.

The chain links TRBV18 to TRBJ1-3; the D gene is possibly TRBD1 (5 bases). CDR1 is KGHSH, CDR2 LQKENI, per germline. Trimming left V 0 bases short and J 2 bases short, with 14 bases between. The CDR3 contains 17 residues. CDR3 in amino acids: CASSPPPSGIPGNTIYF. In nucleotides, the CDR3 is TGTGCCAGCTCACCACCGCCGTCAGGGATCCCTGGAAACACCATATATTTT.

The J gene is TRBJ1-1, the V gene TRBV7-8; perhaps TRBD1 as D (5 bases). This CDR3 has 14 amino acids. Trimming removed 3 bases from V and 4 bases from J, with 12 bases in between. Germline V gene lookup returns CDR1 SGHVS and CDR2 FQNEAQ. In DNA form, the CDR3 reads TGTGCCAGCAGCTTTTTAGGCGGGGGCACTGAAGCTTTCTTT. Its protein product is CASSFLGGGTEAFF.

This clone is a singleton in its sample. V is TRBV27 and J is TRBJ1-5, with 10 positions matching TRBD1. CDR3 length equals 14 residues. Germline lookup yields CDR1 MNHEY and CDR2 SMNVEV (reference sequence). Germline trimming cut 4 bases from V and 6 bases from J; bases unmatched to any gene: 3. The DNA of the CDR3 is TGTGCCAGCAGTTCGACAGGGGGCTTTCAGCCCCAGCATTTT. This encodes CASSSTGGFQPQHF.

The chain joins TRBV29-1 to TRBJ2-1; TRBD2 aligns across 9 bases. Trimming at V came to 7 bases and at J to 4 bases, leaving 17 bases not matched to a gene. Germline values: CDR1 SQVTM, CDR2 ANQGSEA. This CDR3 has 17 residues. CDR3 sequence (DNA): TGCAGCGCCGCCGGAGTAGGTAGCGGGAGTCCGTACAATGAGCAGTTCTTC. Translated: CSAAGVGSGSPYNEQFF.

The rearrangement uses TRBV11-3 and TRBJ2-1; D call uncertain. Germline V gene data show CDR1 as SGHNT and CDR2 as YENEEA. The CDR3 length is 15 residues. The germline V and J ends were trimmed by 1 base and 0 bases, with 7 bases remaining between them. The CDR3 is CASSLGPSSYNEQFF. The CDR3 nucleotides read TGTGCCAGCAGCTTAGGCCCGAGCTCCTACAATGAGCAGTTCTTC.

The chain employs TRBV11-2 and TRBJ2-2; 9 nucleotides align to TRBD2. Per the germline V gene, CDR1 is SGHAT and CDR2 is FQNNGV. This CDR3 contains 18 residues. After removal of 0 bases from V and 5 bases from J, the junction contained 10 bases not matched to a gene. The CDR3 DNA sequence: TGTGCCAGCAGCTTAGACAGGGCGGGAGGGCCGGGGACCGGGGAGCTGTTTTTT. Encoded protein: CASSLDRAGGPGTGELFF.

The rearrangement joins TRBV5-5 to TRBJ2-6; D possibly corresponds to TRBD1 (6 bases). The CDR3 is 17 amino acids. Germline loops: CDR1 SGHKS, CDR2 YYEKEE (reference sequence). V was cut by 0 bases and J by 0 bases, with 10 bases left in between. CDR3 amino acids: CASSLARQASGANVLTF. The CDR3 nucleotides are TGTGCCAGCAGCTTGGCCCGACAGGCCTCTGGGGCCAACGTCCTGACTTTC. Using reference TRBV5-5 and TRBJ2-6 for the parts outside the CDR3, the full variable domain is DAGVTQSPTHLIKTRGQQVTLRCSPISGHKSVSWYQQVLGQGPQFIFQYYEKEERGRGNFPDRFSARQFPNYSSELNVNALLLGDSALYLCASSLARQASGANVLTFGAGSRLTVL.

The rearrangement joins TRBV6-1 to TRBJ1-2, with unresolved D. The CDR3 consists of 13 residues. The V end was cut by 6 bases, the J end by 3 bases, with 11 bases between. Germline lookup yields CDR1 MNHNS and CDR2 SASEGT. The CDR3 protein is CASSLSGDYGYTF. The CDR3 DNA follows: TGTGCCAGCAGCCTTTCCGGGGACTATGGCTACACCTTC.

The genes are TRBV4-1 and TRBJ1-1, with a tentative D call TRBD1 (5 bases). The CDR3 consists of 13 residues. Germline V gene sequence: CDR1 MGHRA, CDR2 YSYEKL. Trimming stripped 4 bases from V and 3 bases from J, with 9 bases between. The CDR3 spells CASSRTSHTEAFF. CDR3 in DNA: TGCGCCAGCAGCCGGACAAGTCACACTGAAGCTTTCTTT.

The CDR3 spells CASSNRGQETQYF. The CDR3 nucleotides read TGCGCCAGCAGCAACAGGGGACAAGAGACCCAGTACTTC. The chain has TRBV5-1 and TRBJ2-5; 7 nucleotides line up with TRBD1. The CDR3 is made up of 13 amino acids. The V and J ends lost 4 bases and 2 bases, in that order; junction bases with no gene match: 2. The V gene's germline CDR1 is SGHRS and CDR2 YFSETQ.

The chain employs TRBV29-1 and TRBJ2-1, with TRBD1 matching over 7 bases. The CDR3 is 15 amino acids. J was trimmed by 3 bases and V by 6 bases; bases with no gene match: 11. Germline CDR1 and CDR2: SQVTM and ANQGSEA. The CDR3 sequence: CSVLDRAGIYNEQFF. The CDR3 DNA follows: TGCAGCGTGCTCGACAGGGCTGGGATCTACAATGAGCAGTTCTTC.

The chain employs TRBV5-1 and TRBJ2-2; 9 nucleotides line up with TRBD1. CDR1 is SGHRS, CDR2 YFSETQ, per germline. With 9 bases clipped from V and 4 bases from J, the junction kept 19 bases outside the gene matches. This CDR3 contains 18 residues. CDR3 sequence reads: CANFRDVTGGCSTGELFF. In nucleotides, the CDR3 is TGCGCCAACTTCCGAGATGTGACAGGGGGATGCAGCACCGGGGAGCTGTTTTTT.

This rearrangement joins TRBV5-1 to TRBJ2-1; 14 bases map to TRBD2. V dropped 0 bases and J dropped 11; count of bases not matched to a gene: 4. Looked up from germline, CDR1 is SGHRS and CDR2 is YFSETQ. There are 15 residues in the CDR3. The CDR3 DNA reads TGCGCCAGCAGCTTGGGGGGGACTAGCGGGAGTCAGCAGTTCTTC. Translating it yields CASSLGGTSGSQQFF.

V is TRBV19 and J is TRBJ2-7; 7 nucleotides align to TRBD1. V gave up 7 bases and J gave up 1 base; unmatched junction bases: 4. Per the germline V gene, CDR1 is LNHDA and CDR2 is SQIVND (reference sequence). This CDR3 spans 13 amino acids. The CDR3 DNA sequence: TGTGCCAGTACCTCGACAGGGTCCTACGAGCAGTACTTC. Protein sequence: CASTSTGSYEQYF.

The V call is TRBV5-6, the J call TRBJ2-2; TRBD1 aligns across 9 bases. The germline V gene encodes CDR1 SGHDT and CDR2 YYEEEE. Trimming took 4 bases from V and 8 from J; bases not matched to a gene: 6. The CDR3 loop spans 14 amino acids. The chain's CDR3 is CASSLTGGGGELFF. CDR3 DNA sequence: TGTGCCAGCAGCCTTACAGGGGGCGGAGGGGAGCTGTTTTTT.

V is TRBV5-4 and J is TRBJ2-1; TRBD1 agrees at 7 bases. This CDR3 region has 16 residues. The trim removed 4 bases at V and 4 bases at J, leaving 11 bases unmatched. From germline, CDR1 is SGHNT and CDR2 YYREEE (reference sequence). The DNA of the CDR3 is TGTGCCAGCAGCCCAATCGACAGGGTGAGTTACAATGAGCAGTTCTTC. It yields the protein CASSPIDRVSYNEQFF. The full variable domain, in which reference TRBV5-4 and TRBJ2-1 provide the parts outside the CDR3, is ETGVTQSPTHLIKTRGQQVTLRCSSQSGHNTVSWYQQALGQGPQFIFQYYREEENGRGNFPPRFSGLQFPNYSSELNVNALELDDSALYLCASSPIDRVSYNEQFFGPGTRLTVL.

The chain uses TRBV14 and TRBJ2-1; 7 bases map to TRBD1. The CDR3 covers 16 residues. Per the germline V gene, CDR1 is SGHDN and CDR2 is FVKESK. The V and J ends lost 4 bases and 4 bases, in that order; junction bases with no gene match: 10. In nucleotides, the CDR3 is TGTGCCAGCAGCCGGTACAGGGGACCTCCTTACAATGAGCAGTTCTTC. This sequence encodes CASSRYRGPPYNEQFF.

The V and J genes are TRBV2 and TRBJ2-3; 10 bases line up with TRBD2. The CDR3 extends over 20 amino acids. After removal of 6 bases from V and 0 bases from J, the junction contained 18 bases not matched to a gene. CDR1 SNHLY and CDR2 FYNNEI come from the germline V gene. The CDR3 DNA sequence: TGTGCCAGCAGGGGGCCCCCTCCCCGTCTAGCGGGGGTGAGCACAGATACGCAGTATTTT. Its translation is CASRGPPPRLAGVSTDTQYF.

V usage is TRBV6-1 and J usage is TRBJ2-3, with 11 bases lining up with TRBD1. V was pared by 5 bases and J by 6 bases, with 7 bases of the junction left unmatched. Germline V gene lookup returns CDR1 MNHNS and CDR2 SASEGT. This CDR3 is 15 amino acids long. The CDR3 nucleotides are TGTGCCAGCAGTTGGGACAGGGGGGGCTCGGATACGCAGTATTTT. This sequence encodes CASSWDRGGSDTQYF.

This clone has a single count. This CDR3 is CAIGAGKQTTSGANVLTF. CDR3 in DNA: TGTGCCATCGGGGCAGGAAAGCAAACTACCTCTGGGGCCAACGTCCTGACTTTC. V is TRBV10-3 and J is TRBJ2-6; perhaps TRBD1 as D (5 bases). With 8 bases removed from V and 0 bases from J, the gap between germline ends came to 20 bases. Germline-derived CDR1 and CDR2 are ENHRY and SYGVKD. CDR3 length: 18 residues.